Presented here are 8 T cell receptor beta chains from one specimen sequenced in a study of blood T cell repertoires in COVID-19. Some clones are missing from TCRdb's copy, which holds only in-frame ones; the method was immunoSEQ multiplex PCR. The table includes more than 85,000 clones, 84% detected once. The source material was peripheral blood. All receptors come from a human donor in a cohort sampled during active COVID-19.

This clone has only one observation. The chain combines TRBV21-1 with TRBJ1-5. TRBV21-1 is labeled a pseudogene. The CDR3 spans 18 residues. CDR3 bases: TGTGCCAGCAGCATCCGGGACTCCAGCGAATTTAGCAATCAGCCCCAGCATTTT. Its translation: CASSIRDSSEFSNQPQHF.

The chain links TRBV10-3 to TRBJ2-7, with D unclear. This CDR3 spans 14 amino acids. V was trimmed by 3 bases and J by 4 bases, leaving 13 bases between them. Germline assignment: CDR1 ENHRY and CDR2 SYGVKD. This CDR3 reads CAISDGPTKYEQYF. The CDR3 coding sequence is TGTGCCATCAGTGATGGGCCAACAAAGTACGAGCAGTACTTC.

This chain joins TRBV19 and TRBJ1-2, with 7 bases fitting TRBD1. The germline V gene has CDR1 LNHDA and CDR2 SQIVND (reference sequence). The ends lost 1 base at V and 4 bases at J; junction bases unmatched: 3. The CDR3 extends over 14 amino acids. In nucleotides, the CDR3 is TGTGCCAGTAGTATAGGGCAGGGGGTCTATGGCTACACCTTC. Translating it yields CASSIGQGVYGYTF. Looking up the rest from reference TRBV19 and TRBJ1-2 gives the full variable domain: DGGITQSPKYLFRKEGQNVTLSCEQNLNHDAMYWYRQDPGQGLRLIYYSQIVNDFQKGDIAEGYSVSREKKESFPLTVTSAQKNPTAFYLCASSIGQGVYGYTFGSGTRLTVV.

This clone was recorded a few times. This chain uses TRBV6-6 with TRBJ1-2; 7 bases agree with TRBD1. CDR1 is MNHNY, CDR2 SVGAGI, per germline (reference sequence). V shed 6 bases and J 3 bases; nucleotides not matched to a gene: 7. The length of the CDR3 is 14 residues. The chain's CDR3 is CASRRTGAHYGYTF. CDR3 in DNA: TGTGCCAGCAGGCGAACAGGGGCCCACTATGGCTACACCTTC.

The rearrangement joins TRBV5-1 to TRBJ2-3; 7 nucleotides align to TRBD2. This CDR3 contains 14 residues. Germline V gives CDR1 SGHRS, CDR2 YFSETQ. The junction had 2 bases not matched to a gene; V was cut back by 4 bases and J by 0 bases. CDR3 nucleotides: TGCGCCAGCAGCGGGGGGGATAGCACAGATACGCAGTATTTT. Protein product: CASSGGDSTDTQYF.

CDR3 sequence: CASGTQVNYGYTF. DNA of the CDR3: TGTGCCAGTGGGACACAGGTCAACTATGGCTACACCTTC. V usage is TRBV19 and J usage is TRBJ1-2, with a possible D match to TRBD1 (6 bases). Germline V CDR1 and CDR2: LNHDA, SQIVND (reference sequence). This CDR3 comprises 13 residues. V was shortened by 8 bases and J by 2 bases, with 12 bases between the two germline ends.

The chain carries TRBV19 and TRBJ2-7; 7 bases line up with TRBD1. J was trimmed by 5 bases and V by 2 bases; bases with no gene match: 6. This CDR3 region has 14 residues. Germline assignment: CDR1 LNHDA and CDR2 SQIVND (reference sequence). CDR3 sequence reads: CASSINRGMNEQYF. The DNA for the CDR3 is TGTGCCAGTAGTATAAACAGGGGTATGAACGAGCAGTACTTC.

This chain joins TRBV6-1 and TRBJ2-5, with 9 bases aligning to TRBD1. CDR1 and CDR2 (germline): MNHNS, SASEGT. The V segment lost 2 bases and the J segment 4 bases; nucleotides outside the gene matches: 5. CDR3 length: 15 amino acids. CDR3 sequence reads: CASSELTGGGETQYF. The CDR3 DNA sequence: TGTGCCAGCAGTGAACTGACAGGGGGAGGAGAGACCCAGTACTTC.